One and the same sample provided the 16 T cell receptor beta chains below, sequenced in a study of blood T cells in healthy people across ages. The authors ran a second PCR of about 6 to 12 cycles using a sample-barcoded 5' primer and a J-beta primer mix. TCRdb redid the calling of the 5' RACE reads with MiXCR, one entry per CDR3 protein. Here the sample spans over a million distinct CDR3 sequences, roughly 24% being singletons. Another study also made use of these data, one on T cells of mothers and their children.

The sequenced material came from blood. The receptor set was obtained from a girl aged 2 to 10 in good health.

This chain connects TRBV6-5 to TRBJ2-5; 9 nucleotides line up with TRBD2. Gene TRBJ2-1 matches the end of the DNA better, so the J call may be wrong. The germline V gene has CDR1 MNHEY and CDR2 SVGAGI. The CDR3 totals 15 residues. The CDR3 protein is CASSYSSGRRNEQFF. The CDR3, as DNA: TGTGCCAGCAGTTACTCAAGCGGGAGGAGGAATGAGCAGTTCTTC.

The sample holds a few counts of this clonotype. The chain couples TRBV5-1 to TRBJ1-1; tentative D call: TRBD1 (5 bases). V lost 6 bases and J 8 bases, leaving 17 bases between the germline ends. CDR3 size: 13 residues. Germline V CDR1 and CDR2: SGHRS, YFSETQ. The DNA of the CDR3 is TGCGCCAGCAAGGTTTTAGGGGACCGAGAAGCTTTCTTT. Encoded protein: CASKVLGDREAFF.

This clonotype was detected once. The V call is TRBV29-1, the J call TRBJ2-4, with D maybe TRBD2 (6 bases). This CDR3 comprises 11 residues. Trimming removed 7 bases at V and 6 bases at J, with 10 bases between. Germline V gives CDR1 SQVTM, CDR2 ANQGSEA. This CDR3 reads CSAGGRNIQYF. For the CDR3, the DNA is TGCAGCGCTGGGGGGAGAAACATTCAGTACTTC. The full variable domain, its missing parts supplied by reference TRBV29-1 and TRBJ2-4, is SAVISQKPSRDICQRGTSLTIQCQVDSQVTMMFWYRQQPGQSLTLIATANQGSEATYESGFVIDKFPISRPNLTFSTLTVSNMSPEDSSIYLCSAGGRNIQYFGAGTRLSVL.

About this clonotype itself: Compared with germline, one end of the junction differs, possibly owing to a read error. The chain is built from TRBV5-1 and TRBJ1-3; D not resolved. The CDR3 is 12 residues long. Germline V lookup: CDR1 SGHRS, CDR2 YFSETQ. The DNA of the CDR3 is TGCGCCCGCAGGAGCTCTGGAAACACCATATATTTT. The encoded protein is CARRSSGNTIYF.

This clonotype was seen a handful of times. The chain uses TRBV29-1 and TRBJ2-3; no definite D call. The germline V gene encodes CDR1 SQVTM and CDR2 ANQGSEA. The CDR3 is made up of 13 amino acids. The V gene lost 4 bases and the J gene lost 2 bases, with 10 bases spanning the gap. This chain's CDR3 is CSVALQLTDTQYF. CDR3 nucleotides: TGCAGCGTTGCCCTTCAGCTCACAGATACGCAGTATTTT.

The CDR3 nucleotides are TGTGCCAGCAGTTTAACGGGATCACGGAGAGATACGCAGTATTTT. Encoded protein: CASSLTGSRRDTQYF. This rearrangement joins TRBV28 to TRBJ2-3; D possibly corresponds to TRBD2 (5 bases). Germline values: CDR1 MDHEN, CDR2 SYDVKM. The CDR3 covers 15 residues. The germline V and J ends were trimmed by 2 bases and 5 bases, with 14 bases remaining between them. The full variable domain, in which reference TRBV28 and TRBJ2-3 provide the parts outside the CDR3, is DVKVTQSSRYLVKRTGEKVFLECVQDMDHENMFWYRQDPGLGLRLIYFSYDVKMKEKGDIPEGYSVSREKKERFSLILESASTNQTSMYLCASSLTGSRRDTQYFGPGTRLTVL.

The chain uses TRBV10-3 and TRBJ1-4; D gene unclear. Trimming removed 3 bases from V and 10 bases from J, with 15 bases in between. CDR3 length: 14 residues. CDR1 and CDR2 (germline): ENHRY, SYGVKD. The CDR3 bases are TGTGCCATCAGTGACCCCCGGGAGGGAGGAAAACTGTTTTTT. Amino acids: CAISDPREGGKLFF.

In the case of this clonotype: No DNA is shown, since the ends of the CDR3 on it are uncertain; the CDR3 is the one TCRdb lists. The chain employs TRBV28 and TRBJ1-5. Germline CDR1 and CDR2: MDHEN and SYDVKM. The CDR3 is 14 residues long, ends included. CDR3 protein: CASSTSVVNQPQHF.

There are a few counts of this clonotype. V usage is TRBV20-1 and J usage is TRBJ2-5; TRBD2 aligns across 15 bases. The DNA end lines up better with TRBJ2-7; the J call may be wrong. The CDR3 is made up of 16 amino acids. Germline CDR1 is DFQATT and CDR2 is SNEGSKA (reference sequence). The DNA of the CDR3 is TGCAGTGCTAGGGGACTAGCGGGAGGAGGTTCCTACGAGCAGTACTTC. This gives the protein CSARGLAGGGSYEQYF.

The genes are TRBV3-1 and TRBJ2-7; the D is unclear. The V gene's germline CDR1 is LGHDT and CDR2 YNNKEL (reference sequence). The CDR3 covers 13 residues. V lost 1 base and J 5 bases, leaving 9 bases between the germline ends. The CDR3 loop reads CASSQVEVDEQYF. The CDR3, as DNA: TGTGCCAGCAGCCAAGTTGAGGTGGACGAGCAGTACTTC.

J is TRBJ2-1 and V is TRBV20-1, with 7 bases aligning to TRBD2. V was pared by 0 bases and J by 5 bases, with 7 bases of the junction left unmatched. Per germline, CDR1 DFQATT and CDR2 SNEGSKA (reference sequence). The CDR3 has 15 amino acids. In DNA, the CDR3 is TGCAGTGCTAGAGATCGGAGACTAGCCGACAATGAGCAGTTCTTC. Its translation: CSARDRRLADNEQFF.

This clonotype has only a few counts. One end of the junction fails to match germline, which may point to a read error. V is TRBV14 and J is TRBJ2-7, with 9 nucleotides matching TRBD1. Germline V lookup: CDR1 SGHDN, CDR2 FVKESK. CDR3 length equals 16 residues. The DNA for the CDR3 is TGTGCCAGCTCGCCGGGACAGGGTTTTAGGTCCTACGAGCGGTACTTC. The encoded protein is CASSPGQGFRSYERYF. The variable domain in full, with the rest retrieved from reference TRBV14 and TRBJ2-7, is EAGVTQFPSHSVIEKGQTVTLRCDPISGHDNLYWYRRVMGKEIKFLLHFVKESKQDESGMPNNRFLAERTGGTYSTLKVQPAELEDSGVYFCASSPGQGFRSYERYFGPGTRLTVT.

This clonotype was seen more than once but under ten times. The chain combines TRBV6-2 or TRBV6-3 with TRBJ2-2; 10 bases fit TRBD2. CDR1 and CDR2 from the germline V gene are MNHEY and SVGEGT. The CDR3 length is 16 residues. J was trimmed by 5 bases and V by 4 bases; bases with no gene match: 7. The DNA of the CDR3 is TGTGCCAGCAGTTCAGTAGCGGGGGGACCAACCGGGGAGCTGTTTTTT. Translation gives CASSSVAGGPTGELFF.

This chain uses TRBV12-3 or TRBV12-4 with TRBJ2-5; 15 bases line up with TRBD2. V lost 5 bases and J lost 5; bases outside the gene matches: 6. The CDR3 is made up of 16 amino acids. Written as DNA, the CDR3 is TGTGCCAGCAGTCCGTGGACTAGCGGGGGGGGTGAGACCCAGTACTTC. The encoded protein is CASSPWTSGGGETQYF.

This chain uses TRBV12-3 or TRBV12-4 with TRBJ2-5; 9 nucleotides align to TRBD1. The J call may be faulty, since TRBJ2-7 better matches the DNA end. This CDR3 has 16 amino acids. The CDR3 sequence is CASSHTGTGTPYEQYF. The CDR3 DNA is TGTGCCAGCAGTCATACCGGGACAGGGACCCCCTACGAGCAGTACTTC.

This clonotype was detected a few times. The chain joins TRBV29-1 to TRBJ2-7, with 9 nucleotides matching TRBD2. V shed 5 bases, J shed 4 bases, and the junction held 9 bases outside the gene matches. The CDR3 sequence is 14 residues long. Germline V gene sequence: CDR1 SQVTM, CDR2 ANQGSEA. For the CDR3, the DNA is TGCAGCGTTTCTCGCGGGAGGGGTACGTACGAGCAGTACTTC. Encoded protein: CSVSRGRGTYEQYF.